The subject of this entry is one TCR beta chain. Its antigen remains unknown. This entry is derived from a study of cytomegalovirus exposure and HLA in healthy donors. CDR3 size: 18 residues. Germline values: CDR1 SGHRS, CDR2 YFSETQ. V gave up 3 bases and J gave up 12 bases; unmatched junction bases: 21. PCR primers comprised 60 Vbeta and 13 Jbeta primers. Sequencing used immunoSEQ multiplex PCR; TCRdb keeps in-frame clones, though not all of them. The sample includes about 150,000 clones, around 84% of them seen just once. Study-wide results and caveats: By HLA locus, TCR association rates varied in a later analysis, with DRB1 showing the most and HLA-C the fewest.

V and J are TRBV5-1 and TRBJ2-1, with TRBD1 matching over 10 bases. Sequencing used PBMCs. The source is a woman between 35 and 50 years old in good health and CMV-seropositive. DNA for the CDR3: TGCGCCAGCAGCTGGGACAGGGGCCCTAGCTTTCCCCAAAGGCGGCAGTTCTTC. This sequence encodes CASSWDRGPSFPQRRQFF.